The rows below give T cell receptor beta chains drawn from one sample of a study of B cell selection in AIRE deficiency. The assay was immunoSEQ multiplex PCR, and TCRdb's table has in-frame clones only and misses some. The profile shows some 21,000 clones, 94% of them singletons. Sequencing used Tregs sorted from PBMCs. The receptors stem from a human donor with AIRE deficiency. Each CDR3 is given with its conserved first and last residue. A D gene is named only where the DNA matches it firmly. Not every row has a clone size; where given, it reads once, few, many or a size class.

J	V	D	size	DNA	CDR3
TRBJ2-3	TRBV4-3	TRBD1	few	TGCGCCAGCAGCCAAGCTTTAGTCCGGGACAGCTACACAGATACGCAGTATTTT	CASSQALVRDSYTDTQYF
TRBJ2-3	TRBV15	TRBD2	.	TGTGCCACCAGCAGGACTAGCAAAGATACGCAGTATTTT	CATSRTSKDTQYF
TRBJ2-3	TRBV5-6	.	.	TGTGCCGGCAGCTTCGACCGGGCGAGGATCAGCACAGATACGCAGTATTTT	CAGSFDRARISTDTQYF
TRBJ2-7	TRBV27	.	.	TGTGCCAGCAGTCGGCTCACTTCCTACGAGCAGTACTTC	CASSRLTSYEQYF
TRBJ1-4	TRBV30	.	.	TGTGCCTGGAGTTATGGGGGGGCCGGCAAACTGTTTTTT	CAWSYGGAGKLFF
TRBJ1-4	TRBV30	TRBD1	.	TGTGCCTGGAATTATGGCGACAGGGGGGCTAATGAAAAACTGTTTTTT	CAWNYGDRGANEKLFF
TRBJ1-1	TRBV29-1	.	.	TGCAGCGTTGAGAGGGGGTTGGGCACTGAAGCTTTCTTT	CSVERGLGTEAFF
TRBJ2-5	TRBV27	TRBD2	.	TGTGCCAGCAGCGGGACTAGCGGGACCGGGACCCAGTACTTC	CASSGTSGTGTQYF
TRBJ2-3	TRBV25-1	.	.	TGTGCCAGCTCGGAGACCCCTCTTGGCACAGATACGCAGTATTTT	CASSETPLGTDTQYF
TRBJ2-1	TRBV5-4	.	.	TGTGCCTACAAAACCGCGTTTTCCTACAATGAGCAGTTCTTC	CAYKTAFSYNEQFF
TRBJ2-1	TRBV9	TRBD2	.	TGTGCCAGCAGCGTACTAGCGGGTTCCTACAATGAGCAGTTCTTC	CASSVLAGSYNEQFF
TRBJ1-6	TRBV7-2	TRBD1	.	TGTGCCAGCAGCTTTCAGGGGGTAGCCTATAATTCACCCCTCCACTTT	CASSFQGVAYNSPLHF
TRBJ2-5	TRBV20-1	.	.	TGCAGTGCCCCGAGGGGGGAGACCCAGTACTTC	CSAPRGETQYF
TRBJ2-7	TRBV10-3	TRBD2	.	TGTGCCACCCTAGCGGGAGCCCCGTACGAGCAGTACTTC	CATLAGAPYEQYF
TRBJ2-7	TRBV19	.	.	TGTGCCAGTAGTACTCGACTAACCAGTACCTACGAGCAGTACTTC	CASSTRLTSTYEQYF
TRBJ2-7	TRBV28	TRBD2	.	TGTGCCAGCAGTCAGGGACTAGCGAGACGCTACGAGCAGTACTTC	CASSQGLARRYEQYF
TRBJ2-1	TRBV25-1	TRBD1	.	TGTGCCAGCGGCCGGACAGGGGACAATGAGCAGTTCTTC	CASGRTGDNEQFF
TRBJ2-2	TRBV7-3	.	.	TGTGCCAGCAGCTTATCGGTCATGAGCACCGGGGAGCTGTTTTTT	CASSLSVMSTGELFF
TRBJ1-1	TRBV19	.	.	TGTGCCAGTTCGTCTAGATTAGCTGAAGCTTTCTTT	CASSSRLAEAFF
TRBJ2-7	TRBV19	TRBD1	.	TGTGCCAGTAGCGAAAAGGGACAGGGAATCCACTTC	CASSEKGQGIHF
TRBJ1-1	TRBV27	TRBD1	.	TGTGCCAGCAGTTTATATCGTTCAGGGGGACGGAACACTGAAGCTTTCTTT	CASSLYRSGGRNTEAFF
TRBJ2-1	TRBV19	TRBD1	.	TGTGCCAGTAGTGCCTACAGGGGGCGCCGGGAAAATGAGCAGTTCTTC	CASSAYRGRRENEQFF
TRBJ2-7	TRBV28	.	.	TGTGCCAGCAGTTTCATGCGTAGGGACAACTACGAGCAGTACTTC	CASSFMRRDNYEQYF
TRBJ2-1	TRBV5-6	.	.	TGTGCCAGCAGCTTAGGGGGATACAATGAGCAGTTCTTC	CASSLGGYNEQFF
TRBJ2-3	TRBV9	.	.	TGTGCCAGCAAAACAGCCGGGAAACTCACAGATACGCAGTATTTT	CASKTAGKLTDTQYF
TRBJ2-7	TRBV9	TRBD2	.	TGTGCCAGCAGCGTAACTAGCGGGACCTACGAGCAGTACTTC	CASSVTSGTYEQYF
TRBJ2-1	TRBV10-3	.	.	TGTGCCTCAAGGGGGAGTTACAATGAGCAGTTCTTC	CASRGSYNEQFF
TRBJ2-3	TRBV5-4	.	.	TGTGCCAGCAGCTTAAGCCCTGGCTTTTCTAGCACAGATACGCAGTATTTT	CASSLSPGFSSTDTQYF
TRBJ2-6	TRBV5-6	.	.	TGTGCCAGCACAATTGGCAATAGTCACAATCGGGCCAACGTCCTGACTTTC	CASTIGNSHNRANVLTF